This TCR beta chain was retrieved from a study of vaccination effects on CD4 cells after COVID-19. General study results and limits: Common cold coronavirus cross-reactivity was shown by only 1 of 255 vaccine-induced clones in healthy vaccinees. Small numbers of convalescent patients limited the study. It also lacked early post-infection timepoints.

ViraFEST used viral peptide pools to expand antigen-specific CD4+ T cells before sequencing. Cells that had been cultured for ten to eleven days were the source of isolated CD4+ T cells. Each participant received a vaccine that was either BNT162b2 or mRNA-1273, given as two doses. As to this clone: Antigen: not known.

V lost 5 bases to trimming and J lost 2 bases, with 4 bases between them. The germline V gene has CDR1 ENHRY and CDR2 SYGVKD. This CDR3 is 11 amino acids long. The repertoire was sequenced with immunoSEQ multiplex PCR; TCRdb's copy has only in-frame clones and lacks some. The sample records over 25,000 clones, roughly four fifths being singletons. This receptor was taken from a human donor who received a COVID-19 vaccine. The sample consisted of CD4+ T cells from PBMCs cultured with HCoV-229E spike peptides, taken after COVID-19 vaccination. The chain couples TRBV10-3 to TRBJ2-7; the D is unclear. The CDR3 nucleotides read TGTGCCATCAGTTCAACCTACGAGCAGTACTTC. This translates into CAISSTYEQYF.